This T cell receptor beta chain was identified during a study of cytomegalovirus exposure and HLA in healthy donors. As regards this clone: Its cognate antigen is unknown.

PCR employed 60 Vbeta and 13 Jbeta primers. Sequencing used immunoSEQ multiplex PCR; TCRdb keeps in-frame clones, though not all of them. The sample yields 100,000 to 150,000 clones, roughly 18% seen once. The study, taken as a whole, reports: It was 164 TCR beta chains that were listed as cytomegalovirus-associated.

Source material: PBMCs. This TCR came from a female donor in good health and CMV-seropositive.

The CDR3 protein is CASSSQGLGIYNEQFF. In nucleotides, the CDR3 is TGTGCCAGCAGCTCCCAGGGGCTAGGGATATACAATGAGCAGTTCTTC. The chain is built from TRBV5-7 and TRBJ2-1; weak D call: TRBD1 (6 bases). TRBV5-7 is sorted into the ORF group, with uncertain function. The CDR3 spans 16 residues. Trimming pared 3 bases from V and 4 bases from J, leaving 17 bases between.